The 27 T cell receptor beta chains below come from one sample, sequenced in a study of beta chain features in type 1 diabetes. The entirety of the isolated RNA underwent reverse transcription, so expressed TCRB transcripts were sequenced. Generated by immunoSEQ multiplex PCR, the TCRdb table keeps only in-frame clones and is missing some. This sample carries about 240,000 clones, 25% to 35% of them seen once, and the ten largest clones take approximately 4%. Input material: central memory CD4+ T cells from blood. Source of these receptors: a young man in good health.

As for this clone: A much larger clone sits a single nucleotide away, making a read error possible. V gene TRBV6-6 combines with J gene TRBJ2-5, with D tentatively TRBD2 (6 bases). The CDR3 length is 16 residues. Trimming removed 6 bases at V and 4 bases at J, with 21 bases between. Germline V gives CDR1 MNHNY, CDR2 SVGAGI (reference sequence). CDR3 region: CASRLRLGAQGETQYF. Written as DNA, the CDR3 is TGTGCCAGCAGGCTGCGACTAGGGGCCCAGGGAGAGACCCAGTACTTC.

The chain employs TRBV6-1 and TRBJ1-6, with TRBD1 matching over 7 bases. The CDR3 length is 15 residues. Per the germline V gene, CDR1 is MNHNS and CDR2 is SASEGT. V shed 6 bases and J 8 bases; nucleotides not matched to a gene: 10. CDR3 loop: CASSTTGLADSPLHF. CDR3 nucleotides: TGTGCCAGCAGCACGACAGGGCTGGCGGATTCACCCCTCCACTTT.

This clone has a handful of counts. This chain connects TRBV29-1 to TRBJ2-5; 10 positions match TRBD2. Germline loops: CDR1 SQVTM, CDR2 ANQGSEA. J gave up 11 bases and V 7 bases, and 7 bases lay outside the gene matches. The CDR3 is 11 residues long. CDR3 nucleotides: TGCAGCGGCCGGACTAGCGGAGAGCAGTACTTC. Translation: CSGRTSGEQYF.

The rearrangement links TRBV28 to TRBJ2-5, with D perhaps matching TRBD2 (5 bases). CDR3 length: 14 amino acids. Trimming shortened V by 6 bases and J by 5 bases, and 16 bases separated the two germline ends. Germline V gene sequence: CDR1 MDHEN, CDR2 SYDVKM. CDR3 DNA sequence: TGTGCCAGCAGCCCCTTAGGGAGCTTGGAGACCCAGTACTTC. Translated, it gives CASSPLGSLETQYF.

The DNA for the CDR3 is TGTGCCAGCAGCCCAGCGACTAGCGGGACAACCAATGAGCAGTTCTTC. As protein: CASSPATSGTTNEQFF. The V call is TRBV7-9, the J call TRBJ2-1; 11 bases map to TRBD2. V lost 5 bases to trimming and J lost 6 bases; unmatched junction nucleotides: 9. The germline V gene has CDR1 SEHNR and CDR2 FQNEAQ (reference sequence). This CDR3 has 16 amino acids.

The chain employs TRBV5-1 and TRBJ2-1; a possible D gene is TRBD2 (6 bases). V lost 0 bases, J lost 8 bases, and 15 bases lay in between. The CDR3 runs 15 residues. Germline V gene sequence: CDR1 SGHRS, CDR2 YFSETQ. The CDR3 loop is CASSLASVGGDEQFF. DNA for the CDR3: TGCGCCAGCAGCTTGGCTTCGGTTGGAGGGGATGAGCAGTTCTTC.

This clone came up a few times. The V gene is TRBV7-2, the J gene TRBJ2-5; D is unresolved. Germline values: CDR1 SGHTA, CDR2 FQGNSA. The ends were cut back, 2 bases at V and 0 bases at J, with 7 bases in the middle. CDR3 size: 14 residues. The CDR3 loop is CASSLHRYQETQYF. CDR3 DNA: TGTGCCAGCAGCTTACACCGGTACCAAGAGACCCAGTACTTC.

V gene TRBV7-2 combines with J gene TRBJ2-5; possible D gene TRBD1, 5 bases. This CDR3 is 14 amino acids long. Per germline, CDR1 SGHTA and CDR2 FQGNSA. V was shortened by 6 bases and J by 4 bases, with 15 bases between the two germline ends. Written as DNA, the CDR3 is TGTGCCAGCAGTTGGACACGTCAATCAGAGACCCAGTACTTC. Its translation is CASSWTRQSETQYF.

This chain connects TRBV27 to TRBJ1-2; TRBD1 agrees at 7 bases. The ends lost 8 bases at V and 4 bases at J; junction bases unmatched: 10. Germline CDR1 is MNHEY and CDR2 is SMNVEV (reference sequence). The CDR3 covers 14 residues. The chain's CDR3 is CASGTTGNGYGYTF. For the CDR3, the DNA is TGTGCCAGCGGAACGACAGGGAATGGCTATGGCTACACCTTC.

The CDR3 reads CASSEIAGVSANEQFF. CDR3 sequence (DNA): TGTGCCAGCAGCGAAATAGCGGGAGTTTCGGCCAATGAGCAGTTCTTC. The gene calls are TRBV25-1 and TRBJ2-1, with 9 bases lining up with TRBD2. Germline CDR1 and CDR2: MGHDK and SYGVNS. With 6 bases clipped from V and 6 bases from J, the junction kept 12 bases outside the gene matches. The CDR3 runs to 16 residues.

The table lists this clone with a few counts. This chain joins TRBV18 and TRBJ2-1, with D possibly being TRBD1 (5 bases). This CDR3 region has 14 residues. CDR1 and CDR2 from the germline V gene are KGHSH and LQKENI. V was clipped by 3 bases and J by 8 bases, with 14 bases between them. Here the CDR3 reads CASSPQGEEDEQFF. The CDR3 coding sequence is TGTGCCAGCTCACCGCAGGGTGAAGAGGATGAGCAGTTCTTC.

The chain links TRBV30 to TRBJ2-7; TRBD1 aligns across 7 bases. This CDR3 spans 14 amino acids. Germline lookup yields CDR1 GTSNPN and CDR2 SVGIG (reference sequence). The trim removed 2 bases at V and 0 bases at J, leaving 4 bases unmatched. The CDR3 here is CAWSLRGTSYEQYF. The DNA for the CDR3 is TGTGCCTGGAGTCTCAGGGGGACCTCCTACGAGCAGTACTTC.

The chain links TRBV7-6 to TRBJ2-5; TRBD2 might be the D (5 bases). CDR1 SGHVS and CDR2 FNYEAQ come from the germline V gene. Deletions cut 3 bases from V and 2 bases from J, with 13 bases between. The CDR3 has 15 amino acids. The CDR3 sequence: CASSFSGREQETQYF. CDR3 DNA sequence: TGTGCCAGCAGCTTCTCCGGACGGGAACAAGAGACCCAGTACTTC.

This clone occurred a few times. The chain links TRBV6-1 to TRBJ1-2; D is undetermined. The CDR3 contains 13 residues. Trimming took off 7 bases at V and 4 bases at J, with 13 bases between the two ends. Germline V gives CDR1 MNHNS, CDR2 SASEGT. The CDR3 region has the DNA TGTGCCAGCACGGAGGAATCAACCTATGGCTACACCTTC. This sequence encodes CASTEESTYGYTF.

The rearrangement joins TRBV5-1 to TRBJ1-4; the D is unclear. This CDR3 contains 15 residues. Trimming took 10 bases from V and 0 from J, leaving 16 bases between them. The germline V gene has CDR1 SGHRS and CDR2 YFSETQ. Here the CDR3 reads CASDKVGPTNEKLFF. The CDR3 nucleotides read TGCGCCTCTGATAAGGTGGGCCCAACTAATGAAAAACTGTTTTTT.

This clone was observed a few times. V and J are TRBV18 and TRBJ2-1; D might be TRBD1 (6 bases). Trimming shortened V by 3 bases and J by 1 base, and 13 bases separated the two germline ends. The CDR3 consists of 16 residues. Germline V lookup: CDR1 KGHSH, CDR2 LQKENI. The CDR3 sequence: CASSPPGQGSYNEQFF. As DNA, the CDR3 is TGTGCCAGCTCACCCCCGGGCCAGGGGTCCTACAATGAGCAGTTCTTC.

The chain links TRBV5-1 to TRBJ2-7; TRBD1 agrees at 7 bases. CDR1 and CDR2 from the germline V gene are SGHRS and YFSETQ. Trimming cost V 4 bases and J 4 bases; bases outside gene matches: 8. CDR3 length: 14 amino acids. CDR3 sequence reads: CASSHGTEGYEQYF. CDR3 bases: TGCGCCAGCAGCCACGGGACAGAAGGTTACGAGCAGTACTTC.

The chain carries TRBV7-2 and TRBJ2-1; TRBD1 agrees at 8 bases. Germline V CDR1 and CDR2: SGHTA, FQGNSA. This CDR3 spans 16 amino acids. Trimming cost V 3 bases and J 12 bases; bases outside gene matches: 16. The DNA of the CDR3 is TGTGCCAGCAGCTTGGCCGGGACAGGATTAATGATTGGGCAGTTCTTC. The encoded protein is CASSLAGTGLMIGQFF.

This chain joins TRBV7-2 and TRBJ1-3; D might be TRBD1 (6 bases). Trimming left V 5 bases short and J 4 bases short, with 18 bases between. CDR3 length equals 16 residues. Per the germline V gene, CDR1 is SGHTA and CDR2 is FQGNSA. CDR3 coding DNA: TGTGCCAGCAGCGTGGACAGTCGGAGTATGGGAAACACCATATATTTT. Protein product: CASSVDSRSMGNTIYF.

For this clone: It is likely a read error, because the conserved phenylalanine at the end of the CDR3 is missing. The J gene is TRBJ1-4, the V gene TRBV29-1, with 10 bases aligning to TRBD1. Germline V gene sequence: CDR1 SQVTM, CDR2 ANQGSEA. This CDR3 has 14 residues. After removal of 3 bases from V and 6 bases from J, the junction contained 4 bases not matched to a gene. The CDR3 loop is CSVETGTGDEKLFL. The CDR3 DNA is TGCAGCGTTGAGACCGGGACAGGGGATGAAAAACTGTTTCTT.

As concerns this clone: Sequence at one end of the junction differs from germline and may be a read error. This sequence joins TRBV29-1 and TRBJ1-1; D is unresolved. CDR1 and CDR2 from the germline V gene are SQVTM and ANQGSEA. CDR3 length: 10 residues. In DNA, the CDR3 is TGCAGCGCATCACAGCCGGGGAGGCTCTTT. Translated: CSASQPGRLF.

This clone was detected only a few times. The rearrangement uses TRBV11-2 and TRBJ1-1, with a weak D call TRBD1 (6 bases). Deletions cut 2 bases from V and 2 bases from J, with 12 bases between. CDR3 size: 15 residues. Germline V gene lookup returns CDR1 SGHAT and CDR2 FQNNGV. Written as DNA, the CDR3 is TGTGCCAGCAGCTTAAGACAGGTTCTTAACACTGAAGCTTTCTTT. Translated, it gives CASSLRQVLNTEAFF.

As for this clone: A far larger clone is off by one base, so a read error is likely. The rearrangement uses TRBV28 and TRBJ1-5; 8 nucleotides match TRBD1. There are 14 residues in the CDR3. The germline gives CDR1 MDHEN, CDR2 SYDVKM. The DNA of the CDR3 is TGTGCCTGCAGTTTGGGGACAGGACGACGGGCCCAGCATTTT. Its protein is CACSLGTGRRAQHF.

This clone was seen more than once but under ten times. This rearrangement joins TRBV29-1 to TRBJ2-1; maybe TRBD1 (5 bases). Between the trimmed V and J ends, which lost 3 bases and 7 bases, there was a span of 10 bases. Germline V gene lookup returns CDR1 SQVTM and CDR2 ANQGSEA. This CDR3 has 12 residues. Here the CDR3 reads CSVEQGRNEQFF. In DNA, the CDR3 is TGCAGCGTTGAGCAGGGTAGGAATGAGCAGTTCTTC.

V usage is TRBV4-3 and J usage is TRBJ2-5; D is undetermined. V lost 3 bases to trimming and J lost 4 bases, with 12 bases between them. The CDR3 sequence is 14 residues long. The germline V gene has CDR1 LGHNA and CDR2 YSLEER. The DNA of the CDR3 is TGCGCCAGCAGCCAGAATATATGGGGAGAGACCCAGTACTTC. Protein: CASSQNIWGETQYF.

The chain couples TRBV5-1 to TRBJ2-1; 12 nucleotides agree with TRBD2. The CDR3 runs 14 residues. Germline V gene sequence: CDR1 SGHRS, CDR2 YFSETQ. V lost 3 bases to trimming and J lost 8 bases; unmatched junction nucleotides: 3. The CDR3 DNA follows: TGCGCCAGCAGCTCGACTAGCGGGAGTCATGAGCAGTTCTTC. Its protein is CASSSTSGSHEQFF.

This clone was counted a few times. The chain couples TRBV10-3 to TRBJ2-3; the match to TRBD2 covers 11 bases. The germline V gene has CDR1 ENHRY and CDR2 SYGVKD. The CDR3 runs 15 residues. The J segment lost 3 bases and the V segment lost 6 bases, leaving 5 bases of the junction unmatched. CDR3 region: CAIRTSGIATDTQYF. The CDR3 nucleotides are TGTGCCATCAGGACTAGCGGGATCGCAACAGATACGCAGTATTTT.